These 10 T cell receptor beta chains were sequenced from one sample in a study of monozygotic twins with inflammatory bowel disease. TCRdb reprocessed the 5' RACE reads; each CDR3 protein has one entry and no DNA is given. Its listing shows around 220,000 distinct CDR3 sequences. The material sequenced was blood. Receptor source: a human donor with ulcerative colitis or Crohn's disease, or a healthy co-twin of an affected twin (not recorded which).

The rearrangement links TRBV20-1 to TRBJ2-1. This CDR3 has 11 amino acids. Germline CDR1 reads DFQATT; CDR2 reads SNEGSKA (reference sequence). CDR3: CSASTDNEQFF.

The V call is TRBV6-5, the J call TRBJ2-5; absent DNA, TCRdb's TRBD1 call cannot be checked. Germline values: CDR1 MNHEY, CDR2 SVGAGI. This CDR3 is 15 amino acids long. The CDR3 is CASSYLGQGQETQYF.

The rearrangement joins TRBV20-1 to TRBJ2-5; the D call of TRBD2 rests on TCRdb alone, since no DNA is present to check it. Germline CDR1 reads DFQATT; CDR2 reads SNEGSKA (reference sequence). The CDR3 is 15 amino acids. Here the CDR3 reads CSARDLAGGGKTQYF.

V usage is TRBV4-3 and J usage is TRBJ1-1; TCRdb calls TRBD1, which cannot be checked without DNA. The CDR3 runs to 14 residues. Germline-derived CDR1 and CDR2 are LGHNA and YSLEER. The CDR3 sequence is CASSLGTGNTEAFF.

The chain couples TRBV7-8 to TRBJ2-7; TCRdb's D call, TRBD1, is unchecked because there is no DNA. Germline V gene sequence: CDR1 SGHVS, CDR2 FQNEAQ. This CDR3 region has 13 residues. The CDR3 here is CASSRRTDYEQYF.

The CDR3 spells CASSDWYQPQHF. The chain employs TRBV6-1 and TRBJ1-5. Germline CDR1 reads MNHNS; CDR2 reads SASEGT. This CDR3 is built from 12 residues.

The chain has TRBV28 and TRBJ2-4; without DNA, the TCRdb call of TRBD2 cannot be checked. The CDR3 length is 18 residues. Looked up from germline, CDR1 is MDHEN and CDR2 is SYDVKM. CDR3 in amino acids: CASRRMAGLAGGMDIQYF.

This sequence joins TRBV7-2 and TRBJ2-5; TCRdb lists TRBD1, though no DNA is available to test this call. Germline V CDR1 and CDR2: SGHTA, FQGNSA. The CDR3 runs 14 residues. The CDR3 is CATRRGTAQETQYF.

The CDR3 here is CASSYSSRGVAEAFF. The gene calls are TRBV6-2 or TRBV6-3 and TRBJ1-1; TCRdb outputs TRBD1, but without DNA this stays unchecked. Germline-derived CDR1 and CDR2 are MNHEY and SVGEGT. The CDR3 totals 15 residues.

The CDR3 region is CSAPTGGGTDTQYF. V gene TRBV20-1 combines with J gene TRBJ2-3; the D call of TRBD1 rests on TCRdb alone, since no DNA is present to check it. The length of the CDR3 is 14 residues. Looked up from germline, CDR1 is DFQATT and CDR2 is SNEGSKA (reference sequence).